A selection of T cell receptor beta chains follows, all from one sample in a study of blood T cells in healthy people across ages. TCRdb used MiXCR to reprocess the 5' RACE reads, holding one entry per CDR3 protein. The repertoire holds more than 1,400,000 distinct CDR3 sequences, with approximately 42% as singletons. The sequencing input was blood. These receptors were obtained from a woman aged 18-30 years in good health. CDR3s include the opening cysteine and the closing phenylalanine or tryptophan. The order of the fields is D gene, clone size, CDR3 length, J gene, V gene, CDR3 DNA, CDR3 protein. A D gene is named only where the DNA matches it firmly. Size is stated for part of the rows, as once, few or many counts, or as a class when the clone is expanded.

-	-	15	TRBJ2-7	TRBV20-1	TGCAGTGCTAGAGATGATAGGGGGACTTCCTACGAGCAGTACTTC	CSARDDRGTSYEQYF
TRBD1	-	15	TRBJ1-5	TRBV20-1	TGCAGTGCTAGGGACAGGGCTTATAGCAATCAGCCCCAGCATTTT	CSARDRAYSNQPQHF
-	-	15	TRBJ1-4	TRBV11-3	TGTGCCAGCAGCGACGGACAACGAGGAGATGAAAAACTGTTTTTT	CASSDGQRGDEKLFF
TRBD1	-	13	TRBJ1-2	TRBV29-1	TGCAGCGTTACGGGACAGGCGGTAGGAGGCTACACCTTC	CSVTGQAVGGYTF
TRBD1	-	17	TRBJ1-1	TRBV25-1	TGTGCCAGCAGTGAATACCTGGGACAGGGGGTGGGCACTGAAGCTTTCTTT	CASSEYLGQGVGTEAFF
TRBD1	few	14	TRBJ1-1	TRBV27	TGTGCCAGCAGTAGACAGGGGGCGAGGGCTGAAGCTTTCTTT	CASSRQGARAEAFF
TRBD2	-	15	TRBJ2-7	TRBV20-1	TGCAGTGCCCCGGACGGTAGCGGGAGCTCCTACGAGCAGTACTTC	CSAPDGSGSSYEQYF
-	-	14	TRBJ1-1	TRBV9	TGTGCCAGCAGCCCAGACAGCTCAAACACTGAAGCTTTCTTT	CASSPDSSNTEAFF
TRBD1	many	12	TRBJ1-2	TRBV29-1	TGCAGCGTCCCAAGGGACAGTTGGGGCTACACCTTC	CSVPRDSWGYTF
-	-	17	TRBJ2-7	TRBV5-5	TGTGCCAGCAGCTTTGAGTCACGGGGGCTATCAGGCAATGAGCAGTACTTC	CASSFESRGLSGNEQYF
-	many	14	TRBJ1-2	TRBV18	TGTGCCAGCTCACCACAGGGTCCCAACTATGGCTACACCTTC	CASSPQGPNYGYTF
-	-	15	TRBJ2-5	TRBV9	TGTGCCAGCAGCGTGAGCGCAAACCTATTGGAGACCCAGTACTTC	CASSVSANLLETQYF
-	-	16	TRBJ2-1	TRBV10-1	TGCGCCAGCAGTGGGGCCTCGGGGCACTCTTTCAATGAGCAGTTCTTC	CASSGASGHSFNEQFF
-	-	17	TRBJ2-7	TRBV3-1	TGTGCCAGCAGCCAAGTCGTGGTTCCAAGGGGCTCCTACGAGCAGTACTTC	CASSQVVVPRGSYEQYF
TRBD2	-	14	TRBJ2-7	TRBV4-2	TGTGCCAGCGGCACTAGCGGGGCTTTCGGCGAGCAGTACTTC	CASGTSGAFGEQYF
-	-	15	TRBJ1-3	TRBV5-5	TGTGCCAGCAGCCGCGCCGTGGGGGACGGAAACACCATATATTTT	CASSRAVGDGNTIYF
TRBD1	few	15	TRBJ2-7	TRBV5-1	TGCGCCAGCAGCCCTCCTAGGACAGGGGAAGACGAGCAGTACTTC	CASSPPRTGEDEQYF
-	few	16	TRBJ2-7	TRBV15	TGTGCCACCAGCAGAGTCACTACAGGGCTTACCTACGAGCAGTACTTC	CATSRVTTGLTYEQYF
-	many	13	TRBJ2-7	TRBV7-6	TGTGCCAGCAGCGCAACAGGGTTCCACGAGCAGTACTTC	CASSATGFHEQYF
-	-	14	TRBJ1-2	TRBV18	TGTGCCAGCTCACCACCCCACAGAAACTATGGCTACACCTTC	CASSPPHRNYGYTF
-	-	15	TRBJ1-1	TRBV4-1	TGCGCCAGCAGCCACTTATGGGGAGGGAACACTGAAGCTTTCTTT	CASSHLWGGNTEAFF
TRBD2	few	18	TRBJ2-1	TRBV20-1	TGCAGTGCTAGAGATGCGGGGCGACTAGCGGGAGGGCCAAATGAGCAGTTCTTC	CSARDAGRLAGGPNEQFF
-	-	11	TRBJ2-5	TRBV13	TGTGCCATCGGCCTCTCCAATGAGCAGTACTTC	CAIGLSNEQYF
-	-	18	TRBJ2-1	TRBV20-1	TGCAGTGCTAGAGCCCCCAGAGTACGCTCCTACCGTAACAATGAGCAGTTCTTC	CSARAPRVRSYRNNEQFF
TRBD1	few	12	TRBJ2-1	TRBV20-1	TGCAGCCGCGTGGGACAGCTCAATGAGCAGTTCTTC	CSRVGQLNEQFF
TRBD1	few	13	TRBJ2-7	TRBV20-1	TGCAGTGCTCGGACAGGGGCTACCTACGAGCAGTACTTC	CSARTGATYEQYF
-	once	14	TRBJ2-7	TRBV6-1	TGTGCCAGCAGTGAAGGGTTGGATCTCTACGAGCAGTACTTC	CASSEGLDLYEQYF
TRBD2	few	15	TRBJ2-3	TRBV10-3	TGTGCCGTCCAGCTTGGGACTAGCGGAACTGATACGCAGTATTTT	CAVQLGTSGTDTQYF
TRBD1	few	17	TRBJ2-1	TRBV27	TGTGCCAGCAGTTCCTGGGGGGACAGGGGCAAATACAATGAGCAGTTCTTC	CASSSWGDRGKYNEQFF
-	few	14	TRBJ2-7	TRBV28	TGTGCTACCCGGGTCGGGGGCCTTTTGTACGAGCAGTACTTC	CATRVGGLLYEQYF
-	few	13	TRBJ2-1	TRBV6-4	TGTGCCAGCAGCGGGACTCAATACAATGAGCAGTTCTTC	CASSGTQYNEQFF
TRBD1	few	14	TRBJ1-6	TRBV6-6	TGTGCCAGCAGTTATCCAGGACAGGTGGTACCCCTCCACTTT	CASSYPGQVVPLHF
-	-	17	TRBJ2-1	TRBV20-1	TGCAGTGCTAGACCTCTACGTTGGGCGAGCTCCTACAATGAGCAGTTCTTC	CSARPLRWASSYNEQFF
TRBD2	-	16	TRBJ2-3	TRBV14	TGTGCCAGCAGCCAGGTAGCGGGAGACAGCACGGATACGCAGTATTTT	CASSQVAGDSTDTQYF
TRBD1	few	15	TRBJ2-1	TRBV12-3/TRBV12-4	TGTGCCAGCAGTCAAACAGGGGGCGGCTACAATGAGCAGTTCTTC	CASSQTGGGYNEQFF
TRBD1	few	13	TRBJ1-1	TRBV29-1	TGCAGCGCCGAAACAGGGGAGAACACTGAAGCTTTCTTT	CSAETGENTEAFF
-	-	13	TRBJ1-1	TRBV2	TGTGCCAGCAGTGAGGGTCTCCATTCGGGAGCTTTCTTT	CASSEGLHSGAFF
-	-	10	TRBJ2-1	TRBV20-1	TGCAGTGGCAGGAGAGATGAGCAGTTCTTC	CSGRRDEQFF
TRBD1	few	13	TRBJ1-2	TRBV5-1	TGCGCCAGCGAGGGGACAGGGAACTATGGCTACACCTTC	CASEGTGNYGYTF
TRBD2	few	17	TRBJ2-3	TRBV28	TGTGCCAGCACCCAACCCGGGGGGGGATTGAGCACAGATACGCAGTATTTT	CASTQPGGGLSTDTQYF
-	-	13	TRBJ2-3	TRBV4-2	TGTGCCACCCAGGGGGGGTCCTCAGATACGCAGTATTTT	CATQGGSSDTQYF
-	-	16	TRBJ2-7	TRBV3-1	TGTGCCAGCAGCCCCCCCCCGCAGGCGGGCTCCTACGAGCAGTACTTC	CASSPPPQAGSYEQYF